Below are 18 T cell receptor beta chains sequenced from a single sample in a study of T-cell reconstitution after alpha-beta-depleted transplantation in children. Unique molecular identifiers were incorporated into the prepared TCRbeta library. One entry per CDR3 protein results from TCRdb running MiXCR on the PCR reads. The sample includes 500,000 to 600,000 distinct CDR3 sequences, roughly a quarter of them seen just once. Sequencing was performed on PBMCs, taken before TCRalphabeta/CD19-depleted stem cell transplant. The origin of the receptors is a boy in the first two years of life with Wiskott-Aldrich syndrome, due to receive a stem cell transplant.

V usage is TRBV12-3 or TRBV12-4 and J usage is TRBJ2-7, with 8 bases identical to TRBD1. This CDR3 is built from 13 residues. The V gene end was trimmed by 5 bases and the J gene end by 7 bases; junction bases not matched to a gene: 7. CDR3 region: CASSIRQGREQYF. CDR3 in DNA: TGTGCCAGCAGTATCCGACAGGGGAGGGAGCAGTACTTC.

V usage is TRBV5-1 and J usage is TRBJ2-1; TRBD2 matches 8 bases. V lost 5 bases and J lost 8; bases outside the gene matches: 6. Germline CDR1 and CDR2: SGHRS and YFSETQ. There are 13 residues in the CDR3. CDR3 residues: CASRFAGGDEQFF. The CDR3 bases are TGCGCCAGCAGATTCGCGGGAGGAGATGAGCAGTTCTTC.

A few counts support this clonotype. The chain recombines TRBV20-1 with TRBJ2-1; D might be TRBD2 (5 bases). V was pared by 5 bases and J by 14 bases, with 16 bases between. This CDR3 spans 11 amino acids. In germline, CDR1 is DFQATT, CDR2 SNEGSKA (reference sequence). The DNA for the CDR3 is TGCAGTGCTCCTGAAGGGAGTCGGAAGTTCTTC. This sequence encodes CSAPEGSRKFF.

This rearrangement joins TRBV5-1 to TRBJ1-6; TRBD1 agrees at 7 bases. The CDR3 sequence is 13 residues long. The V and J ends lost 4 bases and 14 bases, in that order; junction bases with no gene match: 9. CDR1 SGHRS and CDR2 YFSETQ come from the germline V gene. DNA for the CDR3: TGCGCCAGCAGCCCCGGGACAGCCCAAACCCTCCACTTT. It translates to CASSPGTAQTLHF.

The CDR3 sequence: CASSLLRRGGGTGELFF. In DNA form, the CDR3 reads TGTGCCAGCAGCTTATTAAGGCGGGGGGGTGGCACCGGGGAGCTGTTTTTT. The chain couples TRBV7-2 to TRBJ2-2, with TRBD2 identical over 9 bases. CDR1 and CDR2 (germline): SGHTA, FQGNSA. This CDR3 has 17 amino acids. The V and J ends lost 2 bases and 4 bases, in that order; junction bases with no gene match: 8.

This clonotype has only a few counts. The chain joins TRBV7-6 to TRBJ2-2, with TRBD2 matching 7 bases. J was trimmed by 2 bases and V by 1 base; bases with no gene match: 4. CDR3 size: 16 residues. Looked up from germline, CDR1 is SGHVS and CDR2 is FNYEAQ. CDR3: CASSLGGTTNTGELFF. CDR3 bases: TGTGCCAGCAGCTTAGGAGGGACTACTAACACCGGGGAGCTGTTTTTT.

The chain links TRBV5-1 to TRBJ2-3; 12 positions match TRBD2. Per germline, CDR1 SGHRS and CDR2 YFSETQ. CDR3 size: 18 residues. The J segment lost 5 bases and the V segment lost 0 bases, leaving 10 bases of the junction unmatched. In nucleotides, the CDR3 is TGCGCCAGCAGCTTGGGCCCCAGACTAGCGGGAGTAAAAGATACGCAGTATTTT. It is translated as CASSLGPRLAGVKDTQYF.

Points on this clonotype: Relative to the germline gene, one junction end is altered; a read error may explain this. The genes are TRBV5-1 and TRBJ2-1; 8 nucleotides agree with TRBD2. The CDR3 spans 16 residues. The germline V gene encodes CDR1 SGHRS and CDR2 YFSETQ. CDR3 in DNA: TGTGCCAGCAGTTTAGGGAGCGGGAGTTCCTACAATGAGCAGTTCTTC. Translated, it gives CASSLGSGSSYNEQFF.

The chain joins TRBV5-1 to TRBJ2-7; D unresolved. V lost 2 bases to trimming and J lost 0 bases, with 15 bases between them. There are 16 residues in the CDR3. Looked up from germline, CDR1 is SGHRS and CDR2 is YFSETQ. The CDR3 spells CASSFSVGVSSYEQYF. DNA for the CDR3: TGCGCCAGCAGCTTCTCAGTTGGGGTGAGCTCCTACGAGCAGTACTTC. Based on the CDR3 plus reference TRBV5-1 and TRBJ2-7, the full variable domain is KAGVTQTPRYLIKTRGQQVTLSCSPISGHRSVSWYQQTPGQGLQFLFEYFSETQRNKGNFPGRFSGRQFSNSRSEMNVSTLELGDSALYLCASSFSVGVSSYEQYFGPGTRLTVT.

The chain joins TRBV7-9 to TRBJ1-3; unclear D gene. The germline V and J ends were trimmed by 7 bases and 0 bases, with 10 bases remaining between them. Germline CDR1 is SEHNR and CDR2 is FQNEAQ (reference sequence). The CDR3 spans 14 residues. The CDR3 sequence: CASTRTGSGNTIYF. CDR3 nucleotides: TGTGCCAGCACGCGGACGGGCTCTGGAAACACCATATATTTT.

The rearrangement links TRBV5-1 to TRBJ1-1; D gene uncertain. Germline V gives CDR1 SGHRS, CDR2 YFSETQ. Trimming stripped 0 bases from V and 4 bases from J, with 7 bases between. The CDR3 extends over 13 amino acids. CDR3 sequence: CASSLVPSTEAFF. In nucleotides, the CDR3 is TGCGCCAGCAGCTTGGTCCCCAGCACTGAAGCTTTCTTT. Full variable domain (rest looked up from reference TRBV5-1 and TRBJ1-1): KAGVTQTPRYLIKTRGQQVTLSCSPISGHRSVSWYQQTPGQGLQFLFEYFSETQRNKGNFPGRFSGRQFSNSRSEMNVSTLELGDSALYLCASSLVPSTEAFFGQGTRLTVV.

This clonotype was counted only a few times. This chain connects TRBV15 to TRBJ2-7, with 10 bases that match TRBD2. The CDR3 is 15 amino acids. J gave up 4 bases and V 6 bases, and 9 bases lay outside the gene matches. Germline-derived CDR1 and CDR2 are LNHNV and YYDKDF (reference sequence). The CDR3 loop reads CATRYKREGPYEQYF. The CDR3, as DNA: TGTGCCACCAGGTATAAGCGGGAGGGCCCTTACGAGCAGTACTTC.

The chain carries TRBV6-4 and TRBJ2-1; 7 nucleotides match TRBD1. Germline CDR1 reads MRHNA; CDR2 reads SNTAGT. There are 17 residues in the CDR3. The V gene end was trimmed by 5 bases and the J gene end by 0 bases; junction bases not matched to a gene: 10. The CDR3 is CASSPRPDRSSYNEQFF. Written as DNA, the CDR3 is TGTGCCAGCAGTCCCAGACCGGACAGGAGCTCCTACAATGAGCAGTTCTTC.

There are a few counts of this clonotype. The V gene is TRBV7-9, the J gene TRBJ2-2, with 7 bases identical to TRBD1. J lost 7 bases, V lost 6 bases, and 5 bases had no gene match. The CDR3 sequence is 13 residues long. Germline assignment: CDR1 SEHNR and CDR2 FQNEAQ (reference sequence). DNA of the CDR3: TGTGCCAGCAGATCTACAGGGGTCGGGGAGCTGTTTTTT. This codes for CASRSTGVGELFF.

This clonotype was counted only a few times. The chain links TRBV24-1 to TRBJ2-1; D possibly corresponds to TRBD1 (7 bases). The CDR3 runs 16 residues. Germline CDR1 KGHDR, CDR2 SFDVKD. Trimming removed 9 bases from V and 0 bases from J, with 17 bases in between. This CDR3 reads CATAGPGGSSYNEQFF. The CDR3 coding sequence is TGTGCCACCGCCGGACCAGGGGGGAGCTCCTACAATGAGCAGTTCTTC.

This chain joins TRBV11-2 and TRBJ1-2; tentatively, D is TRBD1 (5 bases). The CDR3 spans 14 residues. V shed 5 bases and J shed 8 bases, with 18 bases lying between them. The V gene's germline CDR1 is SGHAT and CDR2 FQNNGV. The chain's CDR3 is CASSLPGPQGGYTF. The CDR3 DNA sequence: TGTGCCAGCAGCCTACCGGGACCCCAGGGCGGCTACACCTTC.

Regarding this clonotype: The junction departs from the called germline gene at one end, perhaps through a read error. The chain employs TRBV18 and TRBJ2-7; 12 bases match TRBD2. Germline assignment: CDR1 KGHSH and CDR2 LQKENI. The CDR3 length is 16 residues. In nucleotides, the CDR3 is TGTGCCAGCTCATCGCGACTAGCGGGGGTCTCCTACGACCAGTACTTC. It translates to CASSSRLAGVSYDQYF.

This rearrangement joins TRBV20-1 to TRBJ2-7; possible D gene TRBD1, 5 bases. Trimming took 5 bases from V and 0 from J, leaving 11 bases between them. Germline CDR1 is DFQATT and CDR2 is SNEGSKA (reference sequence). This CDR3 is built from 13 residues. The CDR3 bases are TGCAGTGCTTCTCACAGGAGCTCCTACGAGCAGTACTTC. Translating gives CSASHRSSYEQYF.